These 18 T cell receptor beta chains originate from one sample sequenced in a study of T cells in women clearing cervical HPV infection. Sequenced by immunoSEQ multiplex PCR; TCRdb stores in-frame clones only, minus some. The sample totals roughly 20,000 clones. The sequencing input was blood buffy coat. The receptor set was obtained from a woman between 18 and 70 years old with a cervical HPV16 infection that either progressed to CIN3+ or cleared (not recorded which).

Details on this clone: The read terminates 3 residues before the CDR3 end, so the remaining end is supplied by the germline J gene. The chain joins TRBV7-9 to TRBJ2-4; 9 nucleotides match TRBD2. CDR1 and CDR2 from the germline V gene are SEHNR and FQNEAQ (reference sequence). The CDR3 runs 15 residues. CDR3 DNA (partial): TGTGCCAGCAGCTTAAACGCGGGGGGGGCGCACGGT. Its translation is CASSLNAGGAHG. The whole CDR3 region reads CASSLNAGGAHGQYF.

Of note for this clone: The CDR3 is cut off 3 residues early in the read; its end comes from the germline J gene. The gene calls are TRBV4-2 and TRBJ1-2, with D tentatively TRBD1 (6 bases). Germline-derived CDR1 and CDR2 are LGHNA and YNFKEQ. The CDR3 is made up of 14 amino acids. The CDR3 loop reads CASSRHREGWGYTF. CDR3 DNA, as far as it was read: TGTGCCAGCAGCCGGCACAGGGAAGGTTGGGGC.

About this clone itself: The read is 3 residues too short to cover the CDR3 end, so that end is filled in from the germline J gene. The chain joins TRBV30 to TRBJ2-5, with 13 positions matching TRBD2. CDR3 length equals 15 residues. With 0 bases clipped from V and 5 bases from J, the junction kept 3 bases outside the gene matches. CDR1 is GTSNPN, CDR2 SVGIG, per germline (reference sequence). CDR3 residues: CAWSVATSGGETQYF. The CDR3 DNA, read in part, is TGTGCCTGGAGTGTAGCGACTAGCGGGGGGGAGACC. Complete variable domain (other parts from reference TRBV30 and TRBJ2-5): SQTIHQWPATLVQPVGSPLSLECTVEGTSNPNLYWYRQAAGRGLQLLFYSVGIGQISSEVPQNLSASRPQDRQFILSSKKLLLSDSGFYLCAWSVATSGGETQYFGPGTRLLVL.

In regard to this clone: The read is 3 residues too short to cover the CDR3 end, so that end is filled in from the germline J gene. V gene TRBV27 combines with J gene TRBJ2-3, with D possibly TRBD2 on 5 matching bases. Trimming removed 5 bases from V and 0 bases from J, with 12 bases in between. This CDR3 comprises 15 residues. CDR1 MNHEY and CDR2 SMNVEV come from the germline V gene (reference sequence). CDR3 in amino acids: CASSRLAGSTDTQYF. The CDR3 bases that were read are TGTGCCAGCAGTCGACTGGCGGGTAGCACAGATACG.

Of note for this clone: Coverage ceases 3 residues before the CDR3 finishes, and the germline J gene fills in the end. The chain has TRBV30 and TRBJ1-6, with D possibly matching TRBD1 (6 bases). V dropped 4 bases and J dropped 10 bases, with 14 bases sitting between them. The CDR3 runs 13 residues. From germline, CDR1 is GTSNPN and CDR2 SVGIG (reference sequence). The CDR3 bases that were read are TGTGCCTGGAATTACAGGGTGGAATCACCC. Residues: CAWNYRVESP. The whole CDR3 is CAWNYRVESPLHF. Full variable domain (remainder filled in from reference TRBV30 and TRBJ1-6): SQTIHQWPATLVQPVGSPLSLECTVEGTSNPNLYWYRQAAGRGLQLLFYSVGIGQISSEVPQNLSASRPQDRQFILSSKKLLLSDSGFYLCAWNYRVESPLHFGNGTRLTVT.

For this clone: The missing CDR3 end, 3 residues past where the read stops, is filled in from the germline J gene. The chain employs TRBV5-6 and TRBJ2-5, with 9 bases aligning to TRBD1. The germline gives CDR1 SGHDT, CDR2 YYEEEE. J was trimmed by 3 bases and V by 5 bases; bases with no gene match: 8. The CDR3 spans 15 residues. The CDR3: CASRNRDRVEETQYF. CDR3 bases read: TGTGCCAGCAGGAACCGGGACAGGGTCGAAGAGACC.

The CDR3 here is CASSAQVINEKLFF. Partial CDR3 DNA: TGTGCCAGCAGCGCTCAGGTGATCAATGAAAAA. The V and J genes are TRBV2 and TRBJ1-4; D gene uncertain. The sequenced fragment ends 3 residues before the CDR3 boundary, so the rest is inferred from the germline J gene. The CDR3 consists of 14 residues. With 6 bases removed from V and 5 bases from J, the gap between germline ends came to 13 bases. Looked up from germline, CDR1 is SNHLY and CDR2 is FYNNEI.

About this clone itself: The CDR3 end lies 3 residues beyond the end of the read and is filled in from the germline J gene. This sequence joins TRBV18 and TRBJ1-2; 7 bases fit TRBD1. Germline V gene data show CDR1 as KGHSH and CDR2 as LQKENI. This CDR3 contains 15 residues. J gave up 4 bases and V 2 bases, and 7 bases lay outside the gene matches. CDR3 DNA, as far as it was read: TGTGCCAGCTCACCAGGAAGTACAGGGGCCTATGGC. It is translated as CASSPGSTGAYG. The complete CDR3 sequence is CASSPGSTGAYGYTF.

With respect to this clone: Coverage ceases 3 residues before the CDR3 finishes, and the germline J gene fills in the end. This chain connects TRBV6-4 to TRBJ2-1; D gene ambiguous. The ends were cut back, 0 bases at V and 2 bases at J, with 29 bases in the middle. Per germline, CDR1 MRHNA and CDR2 SNTAGT. The CDR3 has 22 amino acids. The CDR3 region is CASSDSRRGVVRPGDTYNEQFF. The covered CDR3 bases are TGTGCCAGCAGTGACTCGCGACGAGGTGTTGTCCGCCCAGGCGATACCTACAATGAG.

As to this clone: The observed sequence ends 3 residues before the CDR3 terminus, with the missing tail filled in from the germline J gene. Other DNA variants within this sample encode the same CDR3. This chain joins TRBV5-1 and TRBJ2-5; 8 bases map to TRBD1. This CDR3 comprises 14 residues. Looked up from germline, CDR1 is SGHRS and CDR2 is YFSETQ. J was trimmed by 5 bases and V by 2 bases; bases with no gene match: 5. The DNA read from the CDR3 is TGCGCCAGCAGCTTAGACAGGGGACGGGAGACC. Translated, it gives CASSLDRGRET. The CDR3, in full, reads CASSLDRGRETQYF.

Turning to this clone: The DNA ends 3 residues before the CDR3 does, and the rest of the CDR3 is filled in from the germline J gene. The chain uses TRBV5-4 and TRBJ2-3; no definite D call. CDR3 length: 14 residues. V dropped 1 base and J dropped 0 bases, with 6 bases sitting between them. Germline V gene data show CDR1 as SGHNT and CDR2 as YYREEE (reference sequence). The covered CDR3 bases are TGTGCCAGCAGCTTGATCTCTAGCACAGATACG. Translated, it gives CASSLISSTDT. The whole CDR3 sequence reads CASSLISSTDTQYF.

Notes on this clone: Read data end 3 residues before the CDR3 end; the end is taken from the germline J gene. The same CDR3 can be traced to other DNA sequences in this sample. The genes are TRBV20-1 and TRBJ1-1; D is possibly TRBD1 (6 bases). V was trimmed by 4 bases and J by 0 bases, leaving 9 bases between them. This CDR3 is 13 amino acids long. Germline V gene sequence: CDR1 DFQATT, CDR2 SNEGSKA (reference sequence). The sequenced CDR3 bases are TGCAGTGCTACCAGGGGCCTGAACACTGAA. Translating gives CSATRGLNTE. In full, the CDR3 reads CSATRGLNTEAFF.

In the case of this clone: With the read ending 3 residues before the CDR3 end, the germline J gene is used to fill in that end. The chain is built from TRBV19 and TRBJ1-2; perhaps TRBD1 as D (5 bases). The CDR3 totals 15 residues. Germline V lookup: CDR1 LNHDA, CDR2 SQIVND (reference sequence). The CDR3 sequence is CASSFGTSFYNDYTF. The part of the CDR3 DNA that was read is TGTGCCAGTAGTTTCGGGACTAGCTTCTACAATGAC.

Comment on this clone: The CDR3 end falls 3 residues outside the read, so it is completed with the germline J gene. This rearrangement joins TRBV14 to TRBJ1-2; perhaps TRBD1 as D (6 bases). Germline V gives CDR1 SGHDN, CDR2 FVKESK. CDR3 length: 16 amino acids. Between the trimmed V and J ends, which lost 1 base and 4 bases, there was a span of 16 bases. The DNA read from the CDR3 is TGTGCCAGCAGCCAAGGCCGAAAGGGGGTGGGCTATGGC. Translation: CASSQGRKGVGYG. The whole CDR3 sequence reads CASSQGRKGVGYGYTF.

CDR3 in amino acids: CASSQAAGEPTDTQYF. CDR3 DNA (partial): TGTGCCAGCAGCCAGGCAGCGGGGGAGCCCACAGATACG. The V call is TRBV4-2, the J call TRBJ2-3; 8 bases match TRBD2. The read halts 3 residues ahead of the CDR3 end, with the missing end drawn from the germline J gene. This CDR3 is built from 16 residues. Germline trimming cut 3 bases from V and 2 bases from J; bases unmatched to any gene: 7. The germline gives CDR1 LGHNA, CDR2 YNFKEQ.

Partial CDR3 DNA: TGTGCCAGCAGCCAGGACAGGACCGATTCACCC. It codes for CASSQDRTDSP. Given in full, the CDR3 is CASSQDRTDSPLHF. V and J are TRBV4-2 and TRBJ1-6, with 7 bases that match TRBD1. The read falls 3 residues short of the CDR3 end, and the missing part is taken from the germline J gene. The CDR3 totals 14 residues. Germline CDR1 and CDR2: LGHNA and YNFKEQ. Trimming at V came to 3 bases and at J to 8 bases, leaving 4 bases not matched to a gene.

On this clone: The read terminates 3 residues before the CDR3 end, so the remaining end is supplied by the germline J gene. V usage is TRBV12-3 or TRBV12-4 and J usage is TRBJ1-2; D not certain. This CDR3 comprises 14 residues. V was cut by 1 base and J by 7 bases, with 13 bases left in between. The CDR3 loop is CASSLDQRLVGYTF. The DNA read from the CDR3 is TGTGCCAGCAGTTTAGATCAGAGACTCGTTGGC.

To note about this clone: The read stops 3 residues short of the end of the CDR3; the missing end is completed from the germline J gene. The V gene is TRBV28, the J gene TRBJ2-3, with 9 positions matching TRBD2. The CDR3 runs to 15 residues. V lost 6 bases and J lost 4; bases outside the gene matches: 8. In germline, CDR1 is MDHEN, CDR2 SYDVKM. CDR3: CASSQPSGTSDTQYF. The sequenced CDR3 bases are TGTGCCAGCAGCCAACCTAGCGGGACCTCAGATACG.